The 18 T cell receptor beta chains in this list originate from one sample, sequenced in a study of blood T cell repertoires in COVID-19. Repertoires were generated with immunoSEQ multiplex PCR, while TCRdb's copy carries only in-frame clones and drops some. The table shows fewer than 180,000 clones, with about 90% occurring only once. Sequencing input: peripheral blood. The receptors derive from a woman aged 55-70 years with active or convalescent COVID-19.

The J gene is TRBJ2-2, the V gene TRBV7-2, with TRBD2 as a possible D gene (7 bases). The CDR3 is 16 residues long. Germline lookup yields CDR1 SGHTA and CDR2 FQGNSA. V shed 3 bases and J shed 4 bases, with 15 bases lying between them. The CDR3 bases are TGTGCCAGCAGCTTTCGGGGGGCATCGGGCACCGGGGAGCTGTTTTTT. Its protein is CASSFRGASGTGELFF. The complete variable domain, with remaining parts taken from reference TRBV7-2 and TRBJ2-2, reads GAGVSQSPSNKVTEKGKDVELRCDPISGHTALYWYRQSLGQGLEFLIYFQGNSAPDKSGLPSDRFSAERTGGSVSTLTIQRTQQEDSAVYLCASSFRGASGTGELFFGEGSRLTVL.

The chain joins TRBV7-2 to TRBJ1-2, with D tentatively TRBD1 (6 bases). Trimming removed 0 bases from V and 4 bases from J, with 12 bases in between. Germline-derived CDR1 and CDR2 are SGHTA and FQGNSA. The CDR3 is 15 amino acids. For the CDR3, the DNA is TGTGCCAGCAGCTTAGCGGACAGCGGGGTCTATGGCTACACCTTC. Translated, it gives CASSLADSGVYGYTF.

V is TRBV27 and J is TRBJ2-7, with D possibly matching TRBD1 (6 bases). Germline assignment: CDR1 MNHEY and CDR2 SMNVEV (reference sequence). V was cut by 6 bases and J by 2 bases, with 14 bases left in between. The CDR3 runs 14 residues. The chain's CDR3 is CASRQDRSAYEQYF. As DNA, the CDR3 is TGTGCCAGCAGACAAGACAGGAGTGCCTACGAGCAGTACTTC.

The rearrangement joins TRBV6-5 to TRBJ2-6; D gene unclear. This CDR3 has 13 residues. V was clipped by 6 bases and J by 0 bases, with 3 bases between them. The germline gives CDR1 MNHEY, CDR2 SVGAGI. Written as DNA, the CDR3 is TGTGCCAGCAGCGGCTCTGGGGCCAACGTCCTGACTTTC. This codes for CASSGSGANVLTF.

In this sample, this clone turned up a few times. V usage is TRBV15 and J usage is TRBJ1-2; 7 bases align to TRBD1. The CDR3 extends over 13 amino acids. Germline V gene lookup returns CDR1 LNHNV and CDR2 YYDKDF (reference sequence). V shed 0 bases, J shed 7 bases, and the junction held 2 bases outside the gene matches. In DNA, the CDR3 is TGTGCCACCAGCAGAGACAGGACAGGTGGCTACACCTTC. Encoded protein: CATSRDRTGGYTF.

The sample holds a few counts of this clone. The chain employs TRBV5-8 and TRBJ1-1, with unresolved D. The germline V gene has CDR1 SGHTS and CDR2 YDEGEE. There are 13 residues in the CDR3. The V gene lost 1 base and the J gene lost 3 bases, with 7 bases spanning the gap. CDR3 in DNA: TGTGCCAGCAGCTTGAATGGAGACACTGAAGCTTTCTTT. This sequence encodes CASSLNGDTEAFF. The complete variable domain, with remaining parts taken from reference TRBV5-8 and TRBJ1-1, reads EAGVTQSPTHLIKTRGQQATLRCSPISGHTSVYWYQQALGLGLQFLLWYDEGEERNRGNFPPRFSGRQFPNYSSELNVNALELEDSALYLCASSLNGDTEAFFGQGTRLTVV.

This clone has just a few counts. The chain uses TRBV6-1 and TRBJ1-2, with 8 bases fitting TRBD1. J lost 5 bases, V lost 4 bases, and 12 bases had no gene match. Per germline, CDR1 MNHNS and CDR2 SASEGT. This CDR3 is 16 amino acids long. CDR3 sequence reads: CASSVLWGQGAYGYTF. In nucleotides, the CDR3 is TGTGCCAGCAGTGTTCTATGGGGGCAGGGGGCGTATGGCTACACCTTC.

This chain connects TRBV7-5 to TRBJ1-2. TRBV7-5 is labeled a pseudogene. The CDR3 covers 15 residues. In DNA form, the CDR3 reads TGTGCCAGAGGTGACCGACCGCTTCTATGGAGGGGCTACACCTTC. Protein sequence: CARGDRPLLWRGYTF.

In its sample, this clone was seen a few times. The V and J genes are TRBV4-3 and TRBJ1-6, with TRBD1 identical over 7 bases. With V trimmed by 0 bases and J by 9 bases, 14 bases remained unmatched. Germline values: CDR1 LGHNA, CDR2 YSLEER. The CDR3 contains 18 residues. The CDR3 DNA reads as TGCGCCAGCAGCCAAGATAGGGATACCGGGACAGTCAGTTCACCCCTCCACTTT. It translates to CASSQDRDTGTVSSPLHF.

The chain links TRBV30 to TRBJ2-7; TRBD2 is a possible D gene (5 bases). The CDR3 consists of 14 residues. Trimming shortened V by 0 bases and J by 0 bases, and 9 bases separated the two germline ends. Germline CDR1 reads GTSNPN; CDR2 reads SVGIG (reference sequence). The CDR3 here is CAWSVEGNSYEQYF. Here the CDR3 DNA reads TGTGCCTGGAGTGTAGAGGGTAACTCCTACGAGCAGTACTTC.

The chain employs TRBV6-5 and TRBJ1-6; a weak D match, TRBD1 (6 bases). This CDR3 has 13 amino acids. Germline CDR1 is MNHEY and CDR2 is SVGAGI. V was pared by 6 bases and J by 13 bases, with 16 bases between. The CDR3, as DNA: TGTGCCAGCAGCGACAGGCCCCAGAAGCCCCTCCACTTT. Translating it yields CASSDRPQKPLHF.

V and J are TRBV30 and TRBJ1-4; 11 nucleotides align to TRBD1. V trimming: 5 bases; J trimming: 5 bases; junction bases outside the gene matches: 1. Looked up from germline, CDR1 is GTSNPN and CDR2 is SVGIG (reference sequence). This CDR3 contains 13 residues. CDR3 DNA sequence: TGTGCCTGGGGACAGGGGGCAAATGAAAAACTGTTTTTT. Its protein product is CAWGQGANEKLFF.

The J gene is TRBJ1-1, the V gene TRBV27; D is perhaps TRBD1 (6 bases). Trimming shortened V by 5 bases and J by 5 bases, and 15 bases separated the two germline ends. Germline CDR1 MNHEY, CDR2 SMNVEV (reference sequence). The CDR3 runs 14 residues. CDR3 residues: CASSLESRGTEAFF. Written as DNA, the CDR3 is TGTGCCAGCAGTCTTGAATCTAGGGGGACTGAAGCTTTCTTT.

This chain uses TRBV2 with TRBJ1-6; D unresolved. The V gene's germline CDR1 is SNHLY and CDR2 FYNNEI. Trimming stripped 8 bases from V and 14 bases from J, with 31 bases between. The CDR3 has 17 residues. This chain's CDR3 is CASEPIAGVSGNLALHF. The CDR3 nucleotides are TGTGCCAGCGAACCCATTGCGGGCGTAAGTGGAAATTTGGCCCTCCACTTT.

The chain employs TRBV24-1 and TRBJ2-1; no definite D call. The CDR3 contains 12 residues. V dropped 3 bases and J dropped 4 bases, with 3 bases sitting between them. CDR1 and CDR2 (germline): KGHDR, SFDVKD. The CDR3 here is CATSDPYNEQFF. The CDR3, as DNA: TGTGCCACCAGTGATCCGTACAATGAGCAGTTCTTC.

This clone has just a few counts. J is TRBJ2-7 and V is TRBV5-1; possible D gene TRBD2, 5 bases. With 4 bases removed from V and 3 bases from J, the gap between germline ends came to 11 bases. Germline-derived CDR1 and CDR2 are SGHRS and YFSETQ. The CDR3 spans 13 residues. The CDR3 sequence is CASSPDGDYEQYF. The CDR3 nucleotides are TGCGCCAGCAGCCCGGACGGGGACTACGAGCAGTACTTC.

The chain links TRBV7-2 to TRBJ2-2; D unclear. This CDR3 is built from 15 residues. Germline V CDR1 and CDR2: SGHTA, FQGNSA. V gave up 1 base and J gave up 3 bases, with 9 bases separating them. The CDR3 sequence: CASSLGAAYTGELFF. Written as DNA, the CDR3 is TGTGCCAGCAGCTTAGGAGCCGCGTACACCGGGGAGCTGTTTTTT. The variable domain in full, with the rest retrieved from reference TRBV7-2 and TRBJ2-2, is GAGVSQSPSNKVTEKGKDVELRCDPISGHTALYWYRQSLGQGLEFLIYFQGNSAPDKSGLPSDRFSAERTGGSVSTLTIQRTQQEDSAVYLCASSLGAAYTGELFFGEGSRLTVL.

The V and J genes are TRBV7-2 and TRBJ2-5; a possible D gene is TRBD2 (6 bases). Germline V gene lookup returns CDR1 SGHTA and CDR2 FQGNSA. The V gene lost 5 bases and the J gene lost 0 bases, with 13 bases spanning the gap. This CDR3 comprises 15 residues. The CDR3 DNA reads TGTGCCAGCAGCGGAGGGTCCTCGTACCAAGAGACCCAGTACTTC. Protein sequence: CASSGGSSYQETQYF.